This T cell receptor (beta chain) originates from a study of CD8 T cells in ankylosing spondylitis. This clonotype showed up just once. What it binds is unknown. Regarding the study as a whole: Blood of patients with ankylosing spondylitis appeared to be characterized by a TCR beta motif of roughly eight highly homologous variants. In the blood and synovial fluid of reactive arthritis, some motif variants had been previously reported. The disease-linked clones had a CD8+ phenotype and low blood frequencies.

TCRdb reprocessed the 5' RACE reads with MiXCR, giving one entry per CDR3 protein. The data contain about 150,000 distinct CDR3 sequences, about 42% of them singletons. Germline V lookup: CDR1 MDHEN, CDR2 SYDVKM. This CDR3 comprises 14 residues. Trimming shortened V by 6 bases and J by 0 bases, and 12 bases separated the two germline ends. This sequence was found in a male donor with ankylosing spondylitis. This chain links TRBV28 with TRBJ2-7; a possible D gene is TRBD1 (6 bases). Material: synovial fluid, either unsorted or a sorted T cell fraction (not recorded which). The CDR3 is CASSLRDNSYEQYF. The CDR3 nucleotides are TGTGCCAGCAGCCTTAGGGACAACTCCTACGAGCAGTACTTC.